This T cell receptor beta chain was identified in a study of blood T cell repertoires in COVID-19. The overall study: There were acute and convalescent COVID-19 samples, and they came from the United States, Italy and Spain.

Per germline, CDR1 MDHEN and CDR2 SYDVKM. J was trimmed by 4 bases and V by 4 bases; bases with no gene match: 7. The CDR3 totals 15 residues. In the authors' methods: Nucleated cell number was recorded as an estimate derived from reference gene primer amplification. Libraries were prepared by immunoSEQ multiplex PCR; TCRdb keeps only in-frame clonotypes and omits some of them. D and trimming come from the DNA, and the V and J calls and clone size come from that table. The sample records approximately 150,000 clones, 80% to 90% being singletons. The specimen sequenced was peripheral blood. This chain connects TRBV28 to TRBJ2-7; 10 bases map to TRBD2. This TCR was sampled from a woman aged 55-70 years with active COVID-19. CDR3 region: CASSSTGLANYEQYF. The CDR3 bases are TGTGCCAGCAGTTCGACGGGACTAGCGAATTACGAGCAGTACTTC.